This TCR beta chain stems from a study of shared clonotypes between healthy human individuals. Notes on the study in general: Compared with memory subsets, naive subsets generally had larger estimated richness.

Points on this clone: Its antigen is unknown.

V dropped 6 bases and J dropped 2 bases, with 14 bases sitting between them. CDR1 is MNHNS and CDR2 is SASEGT in the germline V gene. The CDR3 is made up of 15 amino acids. Into CD45RA+ naive and CD45RA-negative memory subsets, the CD4+ cells were split. The method was immunoSEQ multiplex PCR; TCRdb's version includes in-frame clones alone and lacks a portion of them. This sample has some 2.3 million clones; over 85% occur once, and the top ten carry approximately 0.4%. The V gene is TRBV6-1, the J gene TRBJ1-5; no firm D call. The sample comprised naive CD4+ T cells from PBMCs. This sample's subset: CD45RA+ positively selected. This TCR was recovered from a man aged 18-30 years in good health. Some clones in this sample may be carry-over from other donors' samples. CDR3 protein: CASRALNLGNQPQHF. Written as DNA, the CDR3 is TGTGCCAGCAGGGCTCTTAACCTAGGCAATCAGCCCCAGCATTTT.